Listed here are 17 T cell receptor beta chains from one sample, sequenced in a study of OX40 agonist ivuxolimab in advanced cancers. TCRdb's copy holds only in-frame clones and misses some; the assay was immunoSEQ multiplex PCR. The sample holds 15,000 or so clones, 80% seen once. Sequenced here: CD4+ or CD8+ T cells sorted from blood, sampled in a trial of the OX40 agonist ivuxolimab. The receptors shown here come from an adult with an advanced solid tumor such as melanoma, head and neck, liver or kidney cancer.

The V and J genes are TRBV7-9 and TRBJ2-3; perhaps TRBD1 as D (6 bases). The CDR3 spans 12 residues. Germline CDR1 and CDR2: SEHNR and FQNEAQ (reference sequence). The V end lost 5 bases, the J end lost 9 bases, and 12 bases lay between the germline ends. CDR3 protein: CASSQDSPTQYF. The CDR3 nucleotides are TGTGCCAGCAGCCAGGACAGTCCAACGCAGTATTTT. Filled out from reference TRBV7-9 and TRBJ2-3, the complete variable domain reads DTGVSQNPRHKITKRGQNVTFRCDPISEHNRLYWYRQTLGQGPEFLTYFQNEAQLEKSRLLSDRFSAERPKGSFSTLEIQRTEQGDSAMYLCASSQDSPTQYFGPGTRLTVL.

The chain is built from TRBV13 and TRBJ2-7, with D possibly matching TRBD1 (6 bases). Trimming removed 6 bases at V and 0 bases at J, with 9 bases between. Germline CDR1 PRHDT, CDR2 FYEKMQ (reference sequence). This CDR3 comprises 13 residues. The CDR3, as DNA: TGTGCCAGCAGAGGACAGCCCTCCTACGAGCAGTACTTC. Protein sequence: CASRGQPSYEQYF.

The chain joins TRBV7-8 to TRBJ2-7, with D tentatively TRBD1 (8 bases). V was cut by 1 base and J by 6 bases, with 16 bases left in between. CDR1 is SGHVS, CDR2 FQNEAQ, per germline. The length of the CDR3 is 15 residues. The CDR3 coding sequence is TGTGCCAGCAGCTTAGACAGGGGGGGTTTTTCCGAGCAGTACTTC. Translating gives CASSLDRGGFSEQYF.

This chain uses TRBV5-6 with TRBJ2-6, with D possibly TRBD2 on 5 matching bases. CDR1 and CDR2 (germline): SGHDT, YYEEEE. This CDR3 is 17 amino acids long. V lost 2 bases and J lost 4, with 16 bases in between. The CDR3 loop reads CASSFFHTSGGANVLTF. CDR3 DNA sequence: TGTGCCAGCAGCTTCTTTCACACCTCGGGAGGGGCCAACGTCCTGACTTTC.

V usage is TRBV9 and J usage is TRBJ1-4, with TRBD1 matching over 10 bases. Germline loops: CDR1 SGDLS, CDR2 YYNGEE. After removal of 3 bases from V and 5 bases from J, the junction contained 4 bases not matched to a gene. The CDR3 contains 15 residues. The CDR3 DNA reads TGTGCCAGCAGCGGACCGGGACAGGGGAATGAAAAACTGTTTTTT. As protein: CASSGPGQGNEKLFF.

The rearrangement links TRBV19 to TRBJ2-1; TRBD2 matches at 16 bases. Looked up from germline, CDR1 is LNHDA and CDR2 is SQIVND (reference sequence). V lost 3 bases, J lost 12 bases, and 23 bases stayed unmatched. The CDR3 is 21 amino acids. The CDR3 nucleotides are TGTGCCAGTAGTATCGAGGGACTAGCGGGAGGGCAACAAACGTCGCTAGACAGGCAGTTCTTC. Translation: CASSIEGLAGGQQTSLDRQFF.

This sequence joins TRBV11-1 and TRBJ2-5; D is unclear. V was cut by 1 base and J by 7 bases, with 19 bases left in between. Germline V lookup: CDR1 SGHAT, CDR2 FQDESV (reference sequence). The CDR3 length is 16 residues. CDR3 in amino acids: CASSLDRSSERGTQYF. Here the CDR3 DNA reads TGTGCCAGCAGCTTAGATAGGTCCTCGGAGAGAGGGACCCAGTACTTC.

This rearrangement joins TRBV5-6 to TRBJ1-2, with D possibly matching TRBD1 (5 bases). The CDR3 extends over 14 amino acids. Trimming took off 2 bases at V and 0 bases at J, with 8 bases between the two ends. Germline V gives CDR1 SGHDT, CDR2 YYEEEE. Here the CDR3 reads CASSLRDPNYGYTF. CDR3 DNA: TGTGCCAGCAGCTTAAGGGACCCTAACTATGGCTACACCTTC.

The chain combines TRBV5-6 with TRBJ2-7; TRBD2 matches at 11 bases. The CDR3 spans 15 residues. The ends lost 5 bases at V and 4 bases at J; junction bases unmatched: 8. Germline V gives CDR1 SGHDT, CDR2 YYEEEE. CDR3 bases: TGTGCCAGCAGGTCCCGGACTAGCGGGTGGTACGAGCAGTACTTC. Its translation is CASRSRTSGWYEQYF.

Points on this clone: Compared with germline, one end of the junction differs, possibly owing to a read error. The genes are TRBV6-6 and TRBJ2-5, with D possibly being TRBD2 (6 bases). Germline lookup yields CDR1 MNHNY and CDR2 SVGAGI (reference sequence). This CDR3 region has 13 residues. The CDR3 is CASGGTLQEAQYF. CDR3 DNA sequence: TGTGCCAGCGGCGGGACTCTCCAAGAGGCCCAGTACTTC.

In its sample, this clone was seen a few times. The V gene is TRBV9, the J gene TRBJ2-2, with D perhaps given as TRBD1 or TRBD2 (5 bases each). Looked up from germline, CDR1 is SGDLS and CDR2 is YYNGEE. CDR3 length equals 14 residues. The V gene lost 0 bases and the J gene lost 6 bases, with 9 bases spanning the gap. For the CDR3, the DNA is TGTGCCAGCAGCGTAGACGGGGCCCCCGGGGAGCTGTTTTTT. Residues: CASSVDGAPGELFF. Based on the CDR3 plus reference TRBV9 and TRBJ2-2, the full variable domain is DSGVTQTPKHLITATGQRVTLRCSPRSGDLSVYWYQQSLDQGLQFLIQYYNGEERAKGNILERFSAQQFPDLHSELNLSSLELGDSALYFCASSVDGAPGELFFGEGSRLTVL.

The J gene is TRBJ1-5, the V gene TRBV28; D not certain. CDR1 is MDHEN and CDR2 is SYDVKM in the germline V gene. The germline V and J ends were trimmed by 8 bases and 0 bases, with 11 bases remaining between them. This CDR3 spans 14 amino acids. CDR3 nucleotide sequence: TGTGCCAGCGGTGGGTGGGATAGCAATCAGCCCCAGCATTTT. Protein: CASGGWDSNQPQHF.

J is TRBJ2-7 and V is TRBV2; D could derive from TRBD1 or TRBD2 (5 bases each). V was pared by 3 bases and J by 3 bases, with 9 bases between. The CDR3 totals 13 residues. CDR1 SNHLY and CDR2 FYNNEI come from the germline V gene. The DNA for the CDR3 is TGTGCCAGCAGTGACTCGGGACGCTACGAGCAGTACTTC. This gives the protein CASSDSGRYEQYF.

This clone was recorded once. V is TRBV28 and J is TRBJ2-5; TRBD1 agrees at 11 bases. Trimming removed 3 bases from V and 11 bases from J; junction bases left unmatched: 14. This CDR3 spans 16 amino acids. CDR1 and CDR2 (germline): MDHEN, SYDVKM. CDR3 DNA: TGTGCCAGCAGTTTGATCCGGACGGGACAGGGGGAAGAGCAGTACTTC. This sequence encodes CASSLIRTGQGEEQYF.

The chain uses TRBV14 and TRBJ2-7; the D call may be TRBD1 or TRBD2 (5 bases each). This CDR3 has 16 residues. Per germline, CDR1 SGHDN and CDR2 FVKESK. V lost 3 bases, J lost 2 bases, and 17 bases lay in between. CDR3 nucleotides: TGTGCCAGCAGCCACGCTAAGGGACCGAATCCCTACGAGCAGTACTTC. As protein: CASSHAKGPNPYEQYF.

The chain carries TRBV27 and TRBJ2-7; TRBD2 is a possible D gene (5 bases). V dropped 0 bases and J dropped 6 bases, with 9 bases sitting between them. CDR1 MNHEY and CDR2 SMNVEV come from the germline V gene (reference sequence). The CDR3 totals 13 residues. The DNA of the CDR3 is TGTGCCAGCAGTTTATCGGGTGGAGGCGAGCAGTACTTC. Its translation is CASSLSGGGEQYF.

The rearrangement links TRBV4-1 to TRBJ2-1, with D perhaps being TRBD1 or TRBD2 (6 bases each). Germline CDR1 MGHRA, CDR2 YSYEKL. There are 14 residues in the CDR3. V lost 1 base and J lost 8, with 12 bases in between. The CDR3 DNA follows: TGCGCCAGCAGCCAAGCCGAGGGGGACTATGAGCAGTTCTTC. Protein sequence: CASSQAEGDYEQFF.